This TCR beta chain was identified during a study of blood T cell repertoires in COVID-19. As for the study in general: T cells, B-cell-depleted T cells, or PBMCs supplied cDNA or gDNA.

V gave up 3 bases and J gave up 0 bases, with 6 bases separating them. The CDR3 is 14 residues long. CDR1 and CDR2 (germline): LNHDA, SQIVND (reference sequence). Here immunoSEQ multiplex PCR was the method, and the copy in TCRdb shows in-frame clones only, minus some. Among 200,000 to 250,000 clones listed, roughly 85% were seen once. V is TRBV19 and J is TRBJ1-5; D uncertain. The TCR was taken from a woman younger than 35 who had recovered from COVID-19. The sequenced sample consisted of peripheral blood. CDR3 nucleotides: TGTGCCAGTAGTATTTACAGTAGCAATCAGCCCCAGCATTTT. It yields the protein CASSIYSSNQPQHF.